A single sample gave rise to the 14 T cell receptor beta chains below, sequenced in a study of blood T cells in healthy people across ages. Alongside a J-beta primer mix, a sample-barcoded 5' primer served in a second PCR lasting about 7 to 11 cycles. One entry per CDR3 protein results from TCRdb running MiXCR on the 5' RACE reads. The profile covers approximately 800,000 distinct CDR3 sequences, with around half appearing a single time and about a sixth taken by the ten largest. Input material: blood. Receptor source: a man older than 75 in good health.

This clonotype was seen at least ten times. This rearrangement joins TRBV29-1 to TRBJ2-7; 7 bases align to TRBD2. The CDR3 loop spans 14 amino acids. V shed 3 bases, J shed 2 bases, and the junction held 7 bases outside the gene matches. Per the germline V gene, CDR1 is SQVTM and CDR2 is ANQGSEA. The CDR3 DNA reads TGCAGCGTTGATGGGGGGGAAGGGGCCTACGAGCAGTACTTC. This sequence encodes CSVDGGEGAYEQYF.

This sequence joins TRBV20-1 and TRBJ2-7, with D possibly being TRBD1 (5 bases). CDR1 and CDR2 from the germline V gene are DFQATT and SNEGSKA (reference sequence). The CDR3 contains 12 residues. Trimming removed 6 bases from V and 7 bases from J, with 16 bases in between. CDR3: CSANTGYDEQYF. The CDR3 DNA reads as TGCAGTGCCAATACAGGTTACGATGAGCAGTACTTC.

This clonotype was recorded a few times. The rearrangement joins TRBV20-1 to TRBJ1-2; 7 nucleotides align to TRBD1. Trimming at V came to 5 bases and at J to 0 bases, leaving 9 bases not matched to a gene. The CDR3 loop spans 15 amino acids. Germline lookup yields CDR1 DFQATT and CDR2 SNEGSKA (reference sequence). The CDR3 is CSAPDKGAANYGYTF. The CDR3 DNA reads as TGCAGTGCTCCGGACAAGGGGGCAGCTAACTATGGCTACACCTTC.

The chain has TRBV20-1 and TRBJ2-7, with TRBD1 matching over 7 bases. The V segment lost 4 bases and the J segment 2 bases; nucleotides outside the gene matches: 5. Germline CDR1 is DFQATT and CDR2 is SNEGSKA (reference sequence). The CDR3 runs to 13 residues. CDR3 sequence (DNA): TGCAGTGCTACAAGGGGGCGCGCCTACGAGCAGTACTTC. The encoded protein is CSATRGRAYEQYF.

The V call is TRBV25-1, the J call TRBJ2-2, with D tentatively TRBD2 (6 bases). The V end was cut by 1 base, the J end by 1 base, with 13 bases between. The CDR3 totals 17 residues. Germline V gene sequence: CDR1 MGHDK, CDR2 SYGVNS. The CDR3 region is CASSESLLAWNTGELFF. The CDR3, as DNA: TGTGCCAGCAGTGAATCGCTACTAGCTTGGAACACCGGGGAGCTGTTTTTT.

The chain employs TRBV5-5 and TRBJ2-3; D may be TRBD1 (6 bases). V was shortened by 5 bases and J by 0 bases, with 13 bases between the two germline ends. Per the germline V gene, CDR1 is SGHKS and CDR2 is YYEKEE (reference sequence). This CDR3 region has 15 residues. In nucleotides, the CDR3 is TGTGCCAGCAGACGAGGACAGACCAGCACAGATACGCAGTATTTT. Translated, it gives CASRRGQTSTDTQYF.

This clonotype was detected only a few times. The V gene is TRBV4-3, the J gene TRBJ2-7; tentative D call: TRBD2 (5 bases). CDR1 is LGHNA and CDR2 is YSLEER in the germline V gene. This CDR3 spans 16 amino acids. Trimming took off 0 bases at V and 0 bases at J, with 12 bases between the two ends. CDR3 amino acids: CASSQDSVGVSYEQYF. The CDR3 coding sequence is TGCGCCAGCAGCCAAGATTCAGTCGGGGTCTCCTACGAGCAGTACTTC.

The sample holds a few counts of this clonotype. V usage is TRBV14 and J usage is TRBJ2-7; D uncertain. Germline values: CDR1 SGHDN, CDR2 FVKESK. CDR3 size: 13 residues. V was cut by 1 base and J by 3 bases, with 7 bases left in between. CDR3 in amino acids: CASSQAWDYEQYF. CDR3 nucleotides: TGTGCCAGCAGCCAAGCCTGGGACTACGAGCAGTACTTC.

CDR3 in amino acids: CASRSAQYNEQFF. The CDR3 region has the DNA TGTGCCAGCCGATCGGCCCAATACAATGAGCAGTTCTTC. V and J are TRBV27 and TRBJ2-1; no clear D. This CDR3 contains 13 residues. V gave up 8 bases and J gave up 4 bases, with 12 bases separating them. Germline V gives CDR1 MNHEY, CDR2 SMNVEV (reference sequence).

CDR3 sequence (DNA): TGTGCCAGCAGCGAAAGCGGAGTTAACACTGAAGCTTTCTTT. This gives the protein CASSESGVNTEAFF. The chain has TRBV25-1 and TRBJ1-1; no firm D call. Trimming took 6 bases from V and 2 from J, leaving 13 bases between them. This CDR3 is 14 amino acids long. The V gene's germline CDR1 is MGHDK and CDR2 SYGVNS.

This clonotype occurred a few times. V and J are TRBV28 and TRBJ2-7; possible D gene TRBD2, 5 bases. The CDR3 sequence is 11 residues long. The germline V and J ends were trimmed by 7 bases and 6 bases, with 10 bases remaining between them. Germline values: CDR1 MDHEN, CDR2 SYDVKM. The CDR3 DNA sequence: TGTGCCAGCAATGGGAGAAGCGAGCAGTACTTC. Its translation is CASNGRSEQYF.

CDR3 sequence reads: CASSTRLAGESDTQYF. CDR3 nucleotides: TGTGCCAGCAGCACCCGACTAGCGGGAGAATCAGATACGCAGTATTTT. This chain connects TRBV7-2 to TRBJ2-3, with 12 positions matching TRBD2. The length of the CDR3 is 16 residues. The V gene's germline CDR1 is SGHTA and CDR2 FQGNSA. Trimming took 5 bases from V and 4 from J; bases not matched to a gene: 7.

The rearrangement joins TRBV24-1 to TRBJ1-1, with TRBD1 as a possible D gene (5 bases). With 4 bases removed from V and 11 bases from J, the gap between germline ends came to 19 bases. Germline V CDR1 and CDR2: KGHDR, SFDVKD. The CDR3 is made up of 14 amino acids. In DNA, the CDR3 is TGTGCCACCAGTGACTCCGGGACCTTGCAAGGGGCTTTCTTT. Translation gives CATSDSGTLQGAFF.

This clonotype was found once. The gene calls are TRBV28 and TRBJ2-3; D gene ambiguous. The CDR3 extends over 15 amino acids. V shed 5 bases and J shed 3 bases, with 15 bases lying between them. Germline assignment: CDR1 MDHEN and CDR2 SYDVKM. CDR3 protein: CASSLFLGLTDTQYF. For the CDR3, the DNA is TGTGCCAGCAGTCTCTTCCTGGGGTTAACAGATACGCAGTATTTT.